These T cell receptor beta chains were read from a single sample in a study of cytomegalovirus exposure and HLA in healthy donors. Method: immunoSEQ multiplex PCR; TCRdb's copy keeps in-frame clones and lacks some. The profile shows some 130,000 clones, around 74% of them singletons. Sequenced: PBMCs. The receptors here all came from a male donor in good health and CMV-seronegative. Each CDR3 is given with its conserved first and last residue. D genes are given only for firm matches. Clone size appears in some rows only: once, few, many, or a class for an expanded clone.

size	V	J	D	DNA	CDR3
NA	TRBV28	TRBJ2-2	TRBD2	TGTGCCAGCAGTTCTAGGACTAGCGGGGTCATCGGGGAGCTGTTTTTT	CASSSRTSGVIGELFF
NA	TRBV28	TRBJ1-3	NA	TGTGCCAGCAGTTTTAGCAGAATTGGAAACACCATATATTTT	CASSFSRIGNTIYF
NA	TRBV4-3	TRBJ1-4	TRBD1	TGCGCCAGCAGCCGTAACGGACAGGGGGCATGGGAAAAACTGTTTTTT	CASSRNGQGAWEKLFF
once	TRBV4-3	TRBJ2-2	TRBD1	TGCGCCAGCAGCCAAGATTGGACAGGGGGCGTTTTAGATGGGGAGCTGTTTTTT	CASSQDWTGGVLDGELFF
NA	TRBV11-2	TRBJ2-3	NA	TGTGCCAGCAGCTTAGGATACGGGGGAACCACAGATACGCAGTATTTT	CASSLGYGGTTDTQYF
NA	TRBV28	TRBJ1-3	NA	TGTGCCATCAGGGGCAGGGCCTCTGGAAACACCATATATTTT	CAIRGRASGNTIYF
NA	TRBV5-4	TRBJ2-7	NA	TGTGCCAGCAGCTTCTGGACATCCTACGAGCAGTACTTC	CASSFWTSYEQYF
NA	TRBV5-1	TRBJ2-6	TRBD1	TGCGCCAGCAGCGCCTACCTGACAGGGGATGGGGCCAACGTCCTGACTTTC	CASSAYLTGDGANVLTF
NA	TRBV6-1	TRBJ1-1	NA	TGTGCCAGCAGCCTAAGGGGGACTGAAGCTTTCTTT	CASSLRGTEAFF
few	TRBV5-1	TRBJ2-2	NA	TGCGCCAGCAGCCCAGCGGCAGGGGAGAACACCGGGGAGCTGTTTTTT	CASSPAAGENTGELFF
NA	TRBV4-3	TRBJ2-1	NA	TGCGCCAGCAGCCAAGAGCGGGTGACCTACAATGAGCAGTTCTTC	CASSQERVTYNEQFF
NA	TRBV29-1	TRBJ2-3	TRBD2	TGCAGCGTTCGAGGGGAGACTAGCGGGCGCACAGATACGCAGTATTTT	CSVRGETSGRTDTQYF
NA	TRBV7-3	TRBJ2-2	NA	TGTGCCAGCAGCGCCGGGAGCTTGACCGGGGAGCTGTTTTTT	CASSAGSLTGELFF
medium-sized	TRBV6-5	TRBJ2-7	TRBD1	TGTGCCAGCAGTCCCGACAGGGGGCGCGAGCAGTACTTC	CASSPDRGREQYF
NA	TRBV4-1	TRBJ1-6	TRBD1	TGCGCCAGCAGCCAATGGACAGGCGACCTCTCCTATAATTCACCCCTCCACTTT	CASSQWTGDLSYNSPLHF
NA	TRBV15	TRBJ2-5	TRBD2	TGTGCCACCAGCAGAGCGGGCGGGAGAGGGCAAGAAACCCAGTACTTC	CATSRAGGRGQETQYF
NA	TRBV30	TRBJ1-1	NA	TGTGCCTGGAGCAGGTGGGACACTGAAGCTTTCTTT	CAWSRWDTEAFF
NA	TRBV14	TRBJ2-3	NA	TGTGCCAGCAGCCAAGTTCCACTAGCCTACACAGATACGCAGTATTTT	CASSQVPLAYTDTQYF
NA	TRBV19	TRBJ2-3	TRBD1	TGTGCCAGTAGTATGATAAGGACAGGCGATACGCAGTATTTT	CASSMIRTGDTQYF
NA	TRBV7-2	TRBJ2-6	TRBD2	TGTGCCAGCAGATGGGGAGGGCCGTCGGGGGGAGGGGCCAACGTCCTGACTTTC	CASRWGGPSGGGANVLTF
NA	TRBV7-9	TRBJ1-4	NA	TGTGCCAGCAGCTTAACTAAGGATAATGAAAAACTGTTTTTT	CASSLTKDNEKLFF
NA	TRBV19	TRBJ1-2	NA	TGTGCCACCCAAATAGGTTCCGGGGACTATGGCTACACCTTC	CATQIGSGDYGYTF
NA	TRBV4-1	TRBJ1-6	NA	TGCGCCAGCAGCCAAGATTTGCGGGGGAAGGGCTATAATTCACCCCTCCACTTT	CASSQDLRGKGYNSPLHF
NA	TRBV30	TRBJ1-5	NA	TGTGCCTGGAATTCGAACGCGGCGGTTCAGCCCCAGCATTTT	CAWNSNAAVQPQHF
NA	TRBV2	TRBJ1-1	TRBD1	TGTGCCAGCAGTTACAGGGGGGGGACTGAAGCTTTCTTT	CASSYRGGTEAFF
NA	TRBV10-2	TRBJ1-1	NA	TGCGCCAGCAGTGAGACGGTCACTGAAGCTTTCTTT	CASSETVTEAFF
NA	TRBV7-9	TRBJ2-7	TRBD2	TGTGCCAGCAGCCCTCGGACTAGCGGGACCTACGAGCAGTACTTC	CASSPRTSGTYEQYF
few	TRBV7-7	TRBJ2-5	TRBD1	TGTGCTAGCAGCTTCCGACAGGGTAGTTCGGAGACCCAGTACTTC	CASSFRQGSSETQYF
few	TRBV6-1	TRBJ2-7	TRBD2	TGTGCCAGCAGTGCCCCGACTAGCGGGAGTCGGCACGAGCAGTACTTC	CASSAPTSGSRHEQYF
NA	TRBV29-1	TRBJ2-5	TRBD1	TGCAGCGTGAAGGGACAGGGGTTAGAGACCCAGTACTTC	CSVKGQGLETQYF
NA	TRBV15	TRBJ2-3	TRBD2	TGTGCCACCAGCAGAGATCGGACTAGCGGGAGAAATACGCAGTATTTT	CATSRDRTSGRNTQYF
NA	TRBV6-6	TRBJ1-3	NA	TGTGCCAGCAGTTACTCGACGTCGGGGGCTGGAAACACCATATATTTT	CASSYSTSGAGNTIYF
NA	TRBV6-1	TRBJ2-7	TRBD1	TGTGCCAGCATCAGGGGGCAATTCTACGAGCAGTACTTC	CASIRGQFYEQYF
few	TRBV7-9	TRBJ2-3	TRBD2	TGTTCCAGCAGCTTAGATATAGCGGGACTACCAGATACGCAGTATTTT	CSSSLDIAGLPDTQYF
NA	TRBV7-3	TRBJ2-2	NA	TGTGCCAGCAGCCTCCGGGCTAGCGACACCGGGGAGCTGTTTTTT	CASSLRASDTGELFF
NA	TRBV11-3	TRBJ2-2	NA	TGTGCCAGCAGCTTAGGCGGGGCGATGGGACTCCAGAACACCGGGGAGCTGTTTTTT	CASSLGGAMGLQNTGELFF
NA	TRBV4-1	TRBJ2-4	NA	TGCGCCAGCAGCCAAGATGGCGGGGAATTCCTCTTC	CASSQDGGEFLF
NA	TRBV4-2	TRBJ1-5	TRBD1	TGTGCCAGCAGCCAGGGGGACAGGGATAGCAATCAGCCCCAGCATTTT	CASSQGDRDSNQPQHF
NA	TRBV28	TRBJ1-1	NA	TGTGCCAGCACAGAGGCGGGGACGGGCACTGAAGCTTTCTTT	CASTEAGTGTEAFF
NA	TRBV5-1	TRBJ1-1	NA	TGCGCCAGCAGCATATACCTCGGGGGGCCTAACACTGAAGCTTTCTTT	CASSIYLGGPNTEAFF
once	TRBV5-5	TRBJ2-5	NA	TGTGCCAGCAGCTTGCGGGACTTTCAAGAGACCCAGTACTTC	CASSLRDFQETQYF
NA	TRBV25-1	TRBJ2-7	TRBD1	TGTGCCAGCAGTGAATCGGACAGGATCCACGAGCAGTACTTC	CASSESDRIHEQYF
NA	TRBV7-9	TRBJ2-1	NA	TGTGCCAGCAGCTTAGGTCCTATGTTAAGGTCAGGGCCGTCAGTGGAGCAGTTCTTC	CASSLGPMLRSGPSVEQFF